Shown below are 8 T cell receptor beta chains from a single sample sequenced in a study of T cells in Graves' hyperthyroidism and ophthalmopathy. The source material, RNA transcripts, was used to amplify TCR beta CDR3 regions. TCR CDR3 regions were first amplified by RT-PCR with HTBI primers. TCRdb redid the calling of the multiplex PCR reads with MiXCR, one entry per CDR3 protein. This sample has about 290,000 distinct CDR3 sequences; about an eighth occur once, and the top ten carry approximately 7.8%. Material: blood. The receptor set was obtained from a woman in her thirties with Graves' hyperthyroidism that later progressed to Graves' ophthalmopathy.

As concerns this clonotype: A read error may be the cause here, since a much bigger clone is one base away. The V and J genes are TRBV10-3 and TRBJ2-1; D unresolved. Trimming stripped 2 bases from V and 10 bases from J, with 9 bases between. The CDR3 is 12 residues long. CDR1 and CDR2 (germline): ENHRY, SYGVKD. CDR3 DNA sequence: TGTGCCATCAGTGAGCTCCTGGCCGAGCAGTTCTTC. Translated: CAISELLAEQFF.

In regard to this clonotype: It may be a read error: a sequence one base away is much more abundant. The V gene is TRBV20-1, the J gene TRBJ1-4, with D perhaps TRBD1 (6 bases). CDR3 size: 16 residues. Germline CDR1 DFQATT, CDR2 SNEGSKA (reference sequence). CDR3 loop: CSAWGPREKHNEKLLF. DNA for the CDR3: TGCAGTGCCTGGGGGCCCCGGGAAAAACATAATGAAAAACTGCTTTTT.

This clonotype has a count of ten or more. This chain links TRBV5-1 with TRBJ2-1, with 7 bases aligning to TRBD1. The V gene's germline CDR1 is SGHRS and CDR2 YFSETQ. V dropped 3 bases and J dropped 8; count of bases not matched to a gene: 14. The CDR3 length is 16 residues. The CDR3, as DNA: TGCGCCAGCAGCTGGACCCCAGCAGGGGGTGGGGATGAGCAGTTCTTC. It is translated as CASSWTPAGGGDEQFF.

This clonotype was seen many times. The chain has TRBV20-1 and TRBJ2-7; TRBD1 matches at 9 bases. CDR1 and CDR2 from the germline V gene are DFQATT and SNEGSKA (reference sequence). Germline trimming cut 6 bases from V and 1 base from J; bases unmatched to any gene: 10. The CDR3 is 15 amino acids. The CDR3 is CSANGGTGTSYEQYF. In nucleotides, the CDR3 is TGCAGTGCCAACGGTGGGACAGGGACGTCCTACGAGCAGTACTTC.

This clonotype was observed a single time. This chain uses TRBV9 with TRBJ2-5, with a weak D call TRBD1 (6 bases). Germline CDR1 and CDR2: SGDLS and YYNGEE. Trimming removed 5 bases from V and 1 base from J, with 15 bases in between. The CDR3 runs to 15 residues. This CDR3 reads CASSRSTGSQETQYF. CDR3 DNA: TGTGCCAGCAGTCGCTCTACAGGGTCCCAAGAGACCCAGTACTTC.

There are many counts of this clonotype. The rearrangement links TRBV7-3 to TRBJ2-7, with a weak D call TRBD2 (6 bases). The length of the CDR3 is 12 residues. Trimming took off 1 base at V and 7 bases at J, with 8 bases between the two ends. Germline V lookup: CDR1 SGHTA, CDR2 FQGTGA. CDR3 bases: TGTGCCAGCAGCTTAAACGCGGGGGAGCAGTACTTC. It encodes CASSLNAGEQYF. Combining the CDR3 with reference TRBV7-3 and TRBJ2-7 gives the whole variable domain GAGVSQTPSNKVTEKGKYVELRCDPISGHTALYWYRQSLGQGPEFLIYFQGTGAADDSGLPNDRFFAVRPEGSVSTLKIQRTERGDSAVYLCASSLNAGEQYFGPGTRLTVT.

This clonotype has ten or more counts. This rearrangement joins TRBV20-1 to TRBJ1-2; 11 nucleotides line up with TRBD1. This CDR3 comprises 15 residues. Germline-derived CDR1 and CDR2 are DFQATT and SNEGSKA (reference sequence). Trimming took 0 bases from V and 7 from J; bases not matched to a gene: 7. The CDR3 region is CSARDPGQGAGGYTF. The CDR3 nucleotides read TGCAGTGCTAGAGACCCCGGACAGGGGGCGGGTGGCTACACCTTC.

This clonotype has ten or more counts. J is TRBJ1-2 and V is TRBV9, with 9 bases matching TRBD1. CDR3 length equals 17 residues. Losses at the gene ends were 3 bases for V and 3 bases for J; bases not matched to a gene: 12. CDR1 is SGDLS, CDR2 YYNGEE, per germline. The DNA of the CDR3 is TGTGCCAGCAGCGACGGGACAGGGCGTTTATCCGACTATGGCTACACCTTC. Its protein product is CASSDGTGRLSDYGYTF.